The source of this TCR beta chain is a study of human T cells and chemical hapten exposure. As for the study in general: Mainly, slight library volume differences in the pool made TCR yields vary.

Library construction involved attaching unique molecular identifiers to individual cDNA molecules, which allowed quantitative, reproducible TCR counting. Original processing methods: Sample TCR counts, which ranged from about 20,000 to 690,600, had a median of roughly 100,000. TCRdb reprocessed the 5' RACE reads via MiXCR and lists one record per CDR3 protein. What appears here as the V and J calls and clone size reflects TCRdb's work, not the paper's. The sample holds roughly 110,000 distinct CDR3 sequences, 19% seen once. General study results and limits: After DPC sensitization, TCRs above 1 in 1000 frequency showed no change.

Germline V gene data show CDR1 as PRHDT and CDR2 as FYEKMQ (reference sequence). V was pared by 5 bases and J by 5 bases, with 16 bases between. The CDR3 runs 15 residues. Unfractionated whole blood yielded total RNA. For this clonotype: The target antigen is unknown.

The TCR sequence derives from a human donor in good health. The gene calls are TRBV13 and TRBJ1-3; possible D gene TRBD1, 5 bases. The CDR3 region has the DNA TGTGCCAGCAGCGAACCGGGACTGCCTAGAAACACCATATATTTT. Encoded protein: CASSEPGLPRNTIYF. The whole variable domain, filled in from reference TRBV13 and TRBJ1-3, reads AAGVIQSPRHLIKEKRETATLKCYPIPRHDTVYWYQQGPGQDPQFLISFYEKMQSDKGSIPDRFSAQQFSDYHSELNMSSLELGDSALYFCASSEPGLPRNTIYFGEGSWLTVV.